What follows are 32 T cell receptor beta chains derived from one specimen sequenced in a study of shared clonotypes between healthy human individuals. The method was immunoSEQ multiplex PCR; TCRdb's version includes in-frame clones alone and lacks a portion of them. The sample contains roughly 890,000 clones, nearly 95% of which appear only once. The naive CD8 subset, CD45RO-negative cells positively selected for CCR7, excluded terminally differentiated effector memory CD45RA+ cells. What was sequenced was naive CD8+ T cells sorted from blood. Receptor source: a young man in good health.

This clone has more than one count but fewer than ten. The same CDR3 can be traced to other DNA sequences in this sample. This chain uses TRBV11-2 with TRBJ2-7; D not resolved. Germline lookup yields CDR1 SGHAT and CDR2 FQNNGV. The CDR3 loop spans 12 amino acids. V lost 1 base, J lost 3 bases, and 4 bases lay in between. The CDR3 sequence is CASSLGVYEQYF. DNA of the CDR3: TGTGCCAGCAGCTTAGGAGTCTACGAGCAGTACTTC.

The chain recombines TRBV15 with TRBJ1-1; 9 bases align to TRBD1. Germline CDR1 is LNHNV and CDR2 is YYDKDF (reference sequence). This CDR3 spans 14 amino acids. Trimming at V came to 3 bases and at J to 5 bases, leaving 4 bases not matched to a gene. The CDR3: CATSRGTGRTEAFF. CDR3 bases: TGTGCCACCAGCAGGGGGACAGGGCGGACTGAAGCTTTCTTT.

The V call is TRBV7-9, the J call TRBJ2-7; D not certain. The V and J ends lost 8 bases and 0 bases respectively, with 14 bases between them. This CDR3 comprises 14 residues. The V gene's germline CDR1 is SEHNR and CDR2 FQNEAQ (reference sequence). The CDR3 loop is CASRPGYPSYEQYF. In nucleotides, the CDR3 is TGTGCCAGCCGGCCCGGCTACCCCTCCTACGAGCAGTACTTC.

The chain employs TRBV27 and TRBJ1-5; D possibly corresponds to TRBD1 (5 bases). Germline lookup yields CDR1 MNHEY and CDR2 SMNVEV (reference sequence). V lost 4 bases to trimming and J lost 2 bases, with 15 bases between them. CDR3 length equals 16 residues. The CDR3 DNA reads TGTGCCAGCAGTTCCTCCAGGGCGTCGGGCAATCAGCCCCAGCATTTT. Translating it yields CASSSSRASGNQPQHF.

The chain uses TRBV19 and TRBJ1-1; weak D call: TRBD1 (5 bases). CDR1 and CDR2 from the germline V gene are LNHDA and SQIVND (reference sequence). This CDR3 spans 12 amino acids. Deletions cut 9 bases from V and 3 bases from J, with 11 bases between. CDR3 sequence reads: CASDGGDTEAFF. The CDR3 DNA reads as TGTGCCAGCGACGGGGGGGACACTGAAGCTTTCTTT.

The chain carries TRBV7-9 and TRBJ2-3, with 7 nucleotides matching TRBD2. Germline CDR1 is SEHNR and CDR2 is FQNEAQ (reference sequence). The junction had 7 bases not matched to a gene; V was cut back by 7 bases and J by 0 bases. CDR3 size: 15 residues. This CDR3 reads CASTAKRGSTDTQYF. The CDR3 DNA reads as TGTGCCAGCACCGCCAAGCGGGGTAGCACAGATACGCAGTATTTT.

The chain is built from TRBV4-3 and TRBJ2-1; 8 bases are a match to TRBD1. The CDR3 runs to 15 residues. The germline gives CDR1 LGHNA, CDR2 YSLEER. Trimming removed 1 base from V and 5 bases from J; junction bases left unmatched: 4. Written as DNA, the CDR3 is TGCGCCAGCAGCCAAGGGACAGGGACCCACAATGAGCAGTTCTTC. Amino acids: CASSQGTGTHNEQFF.

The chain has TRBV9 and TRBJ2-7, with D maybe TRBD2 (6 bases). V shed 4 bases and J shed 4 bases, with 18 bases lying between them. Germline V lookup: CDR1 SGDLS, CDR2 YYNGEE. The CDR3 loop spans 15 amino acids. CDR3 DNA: TGTGCCAGCAGCCCCCGGGACTCTTTATCATACGAGCAGTACTTC. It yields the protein CASSPRDSLSYEQYF.

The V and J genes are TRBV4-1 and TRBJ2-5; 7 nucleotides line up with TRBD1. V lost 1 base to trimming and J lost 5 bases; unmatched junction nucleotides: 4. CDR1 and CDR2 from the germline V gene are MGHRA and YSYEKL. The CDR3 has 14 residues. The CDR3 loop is CASSQGNRGETQYF. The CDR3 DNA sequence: TGCGCCAGCAGCCAAGGGAACAGGGGTGAGACCCAGTACTTC.

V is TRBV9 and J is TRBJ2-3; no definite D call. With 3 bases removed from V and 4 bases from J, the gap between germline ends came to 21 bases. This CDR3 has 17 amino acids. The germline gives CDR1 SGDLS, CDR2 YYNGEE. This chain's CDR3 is CASSGWGSPRGPDTQYF. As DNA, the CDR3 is TGTGCCAGCAGCGGTTGGGGTTCGCCGCGAGGCCCAGATACGCAGTATTTT.

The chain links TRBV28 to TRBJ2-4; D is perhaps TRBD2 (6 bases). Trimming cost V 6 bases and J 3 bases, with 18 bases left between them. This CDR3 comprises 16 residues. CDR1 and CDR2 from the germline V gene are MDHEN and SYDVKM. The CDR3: CASSPWGVKDKNIQYF. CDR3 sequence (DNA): TGTGCCAGCAGCCCCTGGGGGGTCAAGGACAAAAACATTCAGTACTTC.

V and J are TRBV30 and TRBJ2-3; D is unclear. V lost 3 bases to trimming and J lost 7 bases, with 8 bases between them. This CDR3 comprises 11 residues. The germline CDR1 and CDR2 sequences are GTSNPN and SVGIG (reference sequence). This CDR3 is CAWSESNTQYF. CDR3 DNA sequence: TGTGCCTGGAGCGAATCTAATACGCAGTATTTT.

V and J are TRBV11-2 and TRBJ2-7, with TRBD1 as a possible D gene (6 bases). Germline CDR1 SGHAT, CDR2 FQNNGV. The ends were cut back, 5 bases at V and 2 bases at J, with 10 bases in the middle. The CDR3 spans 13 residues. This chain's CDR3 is CASSPRDTYEQYF. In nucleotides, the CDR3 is TGTGCCAGCAGCCCACGGGACACCTACGAGCAGTACTTC.

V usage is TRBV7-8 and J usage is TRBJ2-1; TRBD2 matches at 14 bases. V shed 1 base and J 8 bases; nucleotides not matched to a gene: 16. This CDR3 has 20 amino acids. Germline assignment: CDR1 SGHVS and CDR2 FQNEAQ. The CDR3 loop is CASSLGGLRGTSGSRDEQFF. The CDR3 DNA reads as TGTGCCAGCAGCTTAGGGGGCCTAAGGGGGACTAGCGGGAGTCGCGATGAGCAGTTCTTC.

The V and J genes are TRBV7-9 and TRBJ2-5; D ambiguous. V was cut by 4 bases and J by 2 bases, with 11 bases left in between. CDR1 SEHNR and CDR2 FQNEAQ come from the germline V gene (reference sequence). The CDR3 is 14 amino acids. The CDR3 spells CASSSELEQETQYF. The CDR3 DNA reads TGTGCCAGCAGCTCCGAACTGGAGCAAGAGACCCAGTACTTC.

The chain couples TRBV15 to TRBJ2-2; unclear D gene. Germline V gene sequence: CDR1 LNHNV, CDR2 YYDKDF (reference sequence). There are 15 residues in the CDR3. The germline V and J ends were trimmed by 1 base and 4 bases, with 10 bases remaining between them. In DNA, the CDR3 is TGTGCCACCAGCAGAGTTTCCGACCTCACCGGGGAGCTGTTTTTT. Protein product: CATSRVSDLTGELFF.

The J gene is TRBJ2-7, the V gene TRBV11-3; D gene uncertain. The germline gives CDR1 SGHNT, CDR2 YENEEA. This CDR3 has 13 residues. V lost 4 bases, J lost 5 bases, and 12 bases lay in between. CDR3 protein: CASSSRSENEQYF. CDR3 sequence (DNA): TGTGCCAGCAGCTCCAGGAGTGAGAACGAGCAGTACTTC. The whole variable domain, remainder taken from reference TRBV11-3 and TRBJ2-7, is EAGVVQSPRYKIIEKKQPVAFWCNPISGHNTLYWYLQNLGQGPELLIRYENEEAVDDSQLPKDRFSAERLKGVDSTLKIQPAELGDSAVYLCASSSRSENEQYFGPGTRLTVT.

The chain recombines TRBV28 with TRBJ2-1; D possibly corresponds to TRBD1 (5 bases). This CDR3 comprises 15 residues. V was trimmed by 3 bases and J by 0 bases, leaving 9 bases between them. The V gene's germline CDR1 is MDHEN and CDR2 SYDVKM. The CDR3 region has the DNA TGTGCCAGCAGTTTGGTTGACAGCTCCTACAATGAGCAGTTCTTC. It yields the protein CASSLVDSSYNEQFF.

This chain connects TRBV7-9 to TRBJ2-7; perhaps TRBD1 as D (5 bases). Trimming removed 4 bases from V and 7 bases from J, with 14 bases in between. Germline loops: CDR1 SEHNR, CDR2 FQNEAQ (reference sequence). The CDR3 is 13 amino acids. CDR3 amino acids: CASSSVGDREQYF. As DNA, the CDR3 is TGTGCCAGCAGCTCAGTAGGGGATCGGGAGCAGTACTTC. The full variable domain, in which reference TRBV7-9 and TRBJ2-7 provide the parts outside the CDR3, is DTGVSQNPRHKITKRGQNVTFRCDPISEHNRLYWYRQTLGQGPEFLTYFQNEAQLEKSRLLSDRFSAERPKGSFSTLEIQRTEQGDSAMYLCASSSVGDREQYFGPGTRLTVT.

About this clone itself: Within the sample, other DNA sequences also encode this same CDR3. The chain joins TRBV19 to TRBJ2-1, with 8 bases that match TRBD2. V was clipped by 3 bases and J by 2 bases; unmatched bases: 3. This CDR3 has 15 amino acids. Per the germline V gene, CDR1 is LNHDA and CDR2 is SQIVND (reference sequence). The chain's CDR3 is CASSMVAGTYNEQFF. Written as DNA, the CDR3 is TGTGCCAGTAGTATGGTAGCGGGAACCTACAATGAGCAGTTCTTC.

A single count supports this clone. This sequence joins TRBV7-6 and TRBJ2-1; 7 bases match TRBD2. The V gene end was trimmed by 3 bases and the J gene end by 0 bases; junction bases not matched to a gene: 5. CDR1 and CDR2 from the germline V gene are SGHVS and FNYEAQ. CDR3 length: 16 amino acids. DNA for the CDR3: TGTGCCAGCAGCTTTGACGGGAGGTACTCCTACAATGAGCAGTTCTTC. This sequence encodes CASSFDGRYSYNEQFF.

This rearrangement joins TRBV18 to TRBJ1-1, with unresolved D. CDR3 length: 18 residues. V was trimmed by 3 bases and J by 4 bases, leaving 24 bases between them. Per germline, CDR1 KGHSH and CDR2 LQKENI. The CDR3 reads CASSPETSQPAMGTEAFF. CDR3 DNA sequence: TGTGCCAGCTCACCGGAGACGTCACAGCCCGCCATGGGCACTGAAGCTTTCTTT.

The CDR3 is CASSLLRGGQDEQYF. The CDR3 DNA reads as TGTGCCAGCAGTTTATTACGAGGGGGTCAGGACGAGCAGTACTTC. This rearrangement joins TRBV27 to TRBJ2-7; perhaps TRBD1 as D (6 bases). The CDR3 extends over 15 amino acids. The V end lost 1 base, the J end lost 5 bases, and 15 bases lay between the germline ends. Germline CDR1 is MNHEY and CDR2 is SMNVEV (reference sequence).

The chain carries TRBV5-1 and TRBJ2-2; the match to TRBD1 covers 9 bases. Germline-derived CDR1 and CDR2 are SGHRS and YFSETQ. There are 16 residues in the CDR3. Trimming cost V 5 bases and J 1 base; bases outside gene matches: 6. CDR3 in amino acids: CASRTGDRENTGELFF. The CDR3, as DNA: TGCGCCAGCAGAACCGGGGACAGGGAGAACACCGGGGAGCTGTTTTTT.

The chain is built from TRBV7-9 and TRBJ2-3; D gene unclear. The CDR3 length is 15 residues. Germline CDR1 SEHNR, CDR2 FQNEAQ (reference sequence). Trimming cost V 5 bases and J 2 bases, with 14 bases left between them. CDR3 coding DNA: TGTGCCAGCAGCCCCAGACAACCTGTCACAGATACGCAGTATTTT. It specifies CASSPRQPVTDTQYF. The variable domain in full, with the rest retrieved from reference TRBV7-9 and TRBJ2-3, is DTGVSQNPRHKITKRGQNVTFRCDPISEHNRLYWYRQTLGQGPEFLTYFQNEAQLEKSRLLSDRFSAERPKGSFSTLEIQRTEQGDSAMYLCASSPRQPVTDTQYFGPGTRLTVL.

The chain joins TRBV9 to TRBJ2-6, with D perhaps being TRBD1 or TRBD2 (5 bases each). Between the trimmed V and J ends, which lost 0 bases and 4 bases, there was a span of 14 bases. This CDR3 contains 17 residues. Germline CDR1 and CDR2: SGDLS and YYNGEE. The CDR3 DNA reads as TGTGCCAGCAGCGTAGCTACAGGTCGGGGAGGGGCCAACGTCCTGACTTTC. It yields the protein CASSVATGRGGANVLTF.

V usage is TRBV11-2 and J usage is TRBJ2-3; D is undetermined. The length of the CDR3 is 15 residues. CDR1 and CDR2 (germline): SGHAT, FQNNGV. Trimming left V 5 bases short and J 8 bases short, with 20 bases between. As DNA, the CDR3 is TGTGCCAGCAGCGACGGCCCGGGTTCAGAAGGTACGCAGTATTTT. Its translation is CASSDGPGSEGTQYF.

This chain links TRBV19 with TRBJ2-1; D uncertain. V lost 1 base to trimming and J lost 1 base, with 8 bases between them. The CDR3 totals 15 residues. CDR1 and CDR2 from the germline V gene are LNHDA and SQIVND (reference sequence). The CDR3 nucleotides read TGTGCCAGTAGTATAGTTACGTGGTCCTACAATGAGCAGTTCTTC. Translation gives CASSIVTWSYNEQFF.

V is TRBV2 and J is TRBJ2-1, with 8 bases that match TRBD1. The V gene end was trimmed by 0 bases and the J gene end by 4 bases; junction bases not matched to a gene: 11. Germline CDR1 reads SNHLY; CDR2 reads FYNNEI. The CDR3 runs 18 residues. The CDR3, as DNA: TGTGCCAGCAGTGAAGCTAATAGGGTGACAGGGGAATACAATGAGCAGTTCTTC. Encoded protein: CASSEANRVTGEYNEQFF.

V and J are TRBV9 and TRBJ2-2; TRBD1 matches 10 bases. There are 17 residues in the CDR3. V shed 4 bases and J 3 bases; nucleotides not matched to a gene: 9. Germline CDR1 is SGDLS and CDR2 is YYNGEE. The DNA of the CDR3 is TGTGCCAGCAGCTCCCCCCTAGGACAGGGGGACACCGGGGAGCTGTTTTTT. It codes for CASSSPLGQGDTGELFF.

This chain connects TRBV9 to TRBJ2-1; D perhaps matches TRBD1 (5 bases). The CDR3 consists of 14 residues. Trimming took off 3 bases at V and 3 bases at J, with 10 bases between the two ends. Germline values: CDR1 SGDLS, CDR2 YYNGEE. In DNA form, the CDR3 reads TGTGCCAGCAGCGACGACAGTTTCTACAATGAGCAGTTCTTC. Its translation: CASSDDSFYNEQFF. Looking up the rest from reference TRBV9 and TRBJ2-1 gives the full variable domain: DSGVTQTPKHLITATGQRVTLRCSPRSGDLSVYWYQQSLDQGLQFLIQYYNGEERAKGNILERFSAQQFPDLHSELNLSSLELGDSALYFCASSDDSFYNEQFFGPGTRLTVL.

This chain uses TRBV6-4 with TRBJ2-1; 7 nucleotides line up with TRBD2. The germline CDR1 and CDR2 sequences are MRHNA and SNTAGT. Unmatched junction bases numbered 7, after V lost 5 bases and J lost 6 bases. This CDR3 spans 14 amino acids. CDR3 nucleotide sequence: TGTGCCAGCAGTACCACTAGCGACCCCAATGAGCAGTTCTTC. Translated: CASSTTSDPNEQFF.